These 18 T cell receptor beta chains share one sample of origin, sequenced in a study of STAT5B mutations in CD4+ large granular lymphocyte leukemia. The data were produced by immunoSEQ multiplex PCR, yet TCRdb's version contains in-frame clones alone and is incomplete. Of 30,000 to 40,000 clones listed, over 65% are singletons. The sample taken for sequencing was CD4+ T cells from blood buffy coats. The receptor source for this set is a human donor in good health.

CDR3 DNA: TGCGCCAGCAGCTTATGGGCACAGGTCAGATCCGAGCAGTACTTC. Translated: CASSLWAQVRSEQYF. This chain uses TRBV5-1 with TRBJ2-7; D is possibly TRBD1 (5 bases). The V gene lost 2 bases and the J gene lost 6 bases, with 18 bases spanning the gap. The germline V gene has CDR1 SGHRS and CDR2 YFSETQ. The CDR3 loop spans 15 amino acids.

The chain carries TRBV6-5 and TRBJ2-5; either TRBD1 or TRBD2 may fit D (6 bases each). Trimming cost V 10 bases and J 5 bases, with 17 bases left between them. The CDR3 is 13 residues long. Germline-derived CDR1 and CDR2 are MNHEY and SVGAGI. Here the CDR3 DNA reads TGTGCCACCGGGGGCAGCCCCTCCGAGACCCAGTACTTC. Translating gives CATGGSPSETQYF.

The rearrangement uses TRBV6-5 and TRBJ1-1; D is ambiguous. CDR1 MNHEY and CDR2 SVGAGI come from the germline V gene. The CDR3 runs to 12 residues. The ends were cut back, 8 bases at V and 1 base at J, with 8 bases in the middle. CDR3 sequence reads: CASWERNTEAFF. Here the CDR3 DNA reads TGTGCCAGCTGGGAACGGAACACTGAAGCTTTCTTT.

This chain links TRBV7-7 with TRBJ2-2; D is ambiguous. Germline assignment: CDR1 SSHAT and CDR2 FNYEAQ (reference sequence). V dropped 5 bases and J dropped 5 bases, with 15 bases sitting between them. The CDR3 is 15 amino acids. The CDR3 nucleotides are TGTGCCAGCAGCCCCGACCAGACAAAGACCGGGGAGCTGTTTTTT. Translation gives CASSPDQTKTGELFF.

The J gene is TRBJ2-5, the V gene TRBV29-1; either TRBD1 or TRBD2 may supply D (5 bases each). Deletions cut 7 bases from V and 3 bases from J, with 6 bases between. Germline V gene sequence: CDR1 SQVTM, CDR2 ANQGSEA. The CDR3 extends over 10 amino acids. The CDR3 nucleotides are TGCAGCGGAGGGGAAGAGACCCAGTACTTC. Amino acids: CSGGEETQYF.

This clone has just a few counts. V gene TRBV7-2 combines with J gene TRBJ1-2, with 9 bases that match TRBD1. CDR3 length: 17 residues. Trimming removed 4 bases from V and 4 bases from J; junction bases left unmatched: 13. Germline V lookup: CDR1 SGHTA, CDR2 FQGNSA. As DNA, the CDR3 is TGTGCCAGCAGCTATGGGACAGGGACGGTAGACGGCTATGGCTACACCTTC. Its translation is CASSYGTGTVDGYGYTF. The full variable domain, rest sourced from reference TRBV7-2 and TRBJ1-2, is GAGVSQSPSNKVTEKGKDVELRCDPISGHTALYWYRQSLGQGLEFLIYFQGNSAPDKSGLPSDRFSAERTGGSVSTLTIQRTQQEDSAVYLCASSYGTGTVDGYGYTFGSGTRLTVV.

The V call is TRBV7-6, the J call TRBJ2-5; D uncertain. Looked up from germline, CDR1 is SGHVS and CDR2 is FNYEAQ. V was shortened by 5 bases and J by 1 base, with 8 bases between the two germline ends. This CDR3 region has 13 residues. The CDR3 sequence is CASSPILQETQYF. The CDR3 bases are TGTGCCAGCAGCCCAATCCTCCAAGAGACCCAGTACTTC.

This clone came up a few times. The chain recombines TRBV30 with TRBJ1-4; tentatively, D is TRBD1 (6 bases). CDR1 and CDR2 from the germline V gene are GTSNPN and SVGIG (reference sequence). This CDR3 has 15 residues. V was cut by 0 bases and J by 5 bases, with 13 bases left in between. DNA for the CDR3: TGTGCCTGGAGTGTAGAACAGGGTCGGAATGAAAAACTGTTTTTT. Its translation is CAWSVEQGRNEKLFF.

CDR3 sequence reads: CASSQGESRGVRAFF. As DNA, the CDR3 is TGCGCCAGCAGCCAAGGGGAGTCCCGGGGTGTGAGGGCTTTCTTT. The chain combines TRBV4-1 with TRBJ1-1; D not certain. The CDR3 length is 15 residues. Trimming stripped 1 base from V and 11 bases from J, with 20 bases between. Looked up from germline, CDR1 is MGHRA and CDR2 is YSYEKL.

This chain connects TRBV30 to TRBJ2-7; weak D call: TRBD2 (7 bases). Looked up from germline, CDR1 is GTSNPN and CDR2 is SVGIG (reference sequence). V lost 4 bases and J lost 2, with 18 bases in between. CDR3 length: 15 amino acids. CDR3 amino acids: CAWTPWGGAPYEQYF. DNA for the CDR3: TGTGCCTGGACCCCGTGGGGGGGGGCACCCTACGAGCAGTACTTC.

This clone occurred a few times. The J gene is TRBJ2-7, the V gene TRBV11-2, with TRBD1 identical over 8 bases. Trimming cost V 3 bases and J 7 bases; bases outside gene matches: 11. Germline-derived CDR1 and CDR2 are SGHAT and FQNNGV. The CDR3 extends over 15 amino acids. CDR3 nucleotide sequence: TGTGCCAGCAGCTTGCTCTGGGACAGGACTCGTGAGCAGTACTTC. Translation: CASSLLWDRTREQYF.

The J gene is TRBJ1-5, the V gene TRBV10-3; TRBD1 is a possible D gene (5 bases). V was clipped by 5 bases and J by 7 bases, with 15 bases between them. The CDR3 loop spans 14 amino acids. CDR1 and CDR2 from the germline V gene are ENHRY and SYGVKD. Here the CDR3 DNA reads TGTGCCATCAGTTCGGACAAGGGCGGCCAGCCCCAGCATTTT. Translated: CAISSDKGGQPQHF.

V is TRBV25-1 and J is TRBJ1-1; 7 bases map to TRBD1. The CDR3 has 13 residues. Germline lookup yields CDR1 MGHDK and CDR2 SYGVNS. V gave up 8 bases and J gave up 0 bases; unmatched junction bases: 3. CDR3 sequence reads: CASWGQMNTEAFF. The CDR3 region has the DNA TGTGCCAGCTGGGGACAGATGAACACTGAAGCTTTCTTT.

The rearrangement links TRBV30 to TRBJ1-3; TRBD1 might be the D (6 bases). This CDR3 comprises 14 residues. CDR1 is GTSNPN, CDR2 SVGIG, per germline (reference sequence). V lost 0 bases and J 6 bases, leaving 12 bases between the germline ends. CDR3: CAWSVQGGLNTIYF. Here the CDR3 DNA reads TGTGCCTGGAGTGTACAGGGAGGTTTAAACACCATATATTTT. The variable domain in full, with the rest retrieved from reference TRBV30 and TRBJ1-3, is SQTIHQWPATLVQPVGSPLSLECTVEGTSNPNLYWYRQAAGRGLQLLFYSVGIGQISSEVPQNLSASRPQDRQFILSSKKLLLSDSGFYLCAWSVQGGLNTIYFGEGSWLTVV.

The CDR3 sequence: CASRPTPTTTQYF. DNA of the CDR3: TGTGCCAGCAGACCAACCCCGACGACTACGCAGTATTTT. V is TRBV7-9 and J is TRBJ2-3, with D hard to call. This CDR3 spans 13 amino acids. Trimming removed 6 bases at V and 8 bases at J, with 15 bases between. Germline loops: CDR1 SEHNR, CDR2 FQNEAQ (reference sequence).

The V and J genes are TRBV5-6 and TRBJ1-5; D is unclear. CDR3 length: 14 amino acids. Germline V lookup: CDR1 SGHDT, CDR2 YYEEEE. The V end lost 4 bases, the J end lost 4 bases, and 12 bases lay between the germline ends. The CDR3 coding sequence is TGTGCCAGCAGCCCCTCCGGAAGGAATCAGCCCCAGCATTTT. It yields the protein CASSPSGRNQPQHF.

The chain has TRBV6-5 and TRBJ2-1; 9 bases map to TRBD1. CDR3 length: 13 amino acids. The germline CDR1 and CDR2 sequences are MNHEY and SVGAGI. Unmatched junction bases numbered 2, after V lost 6 bases and J lost 5 bases. CDR3 residues: CASRGTGNNEQFF. The CDR3 DNA reads as TGTGCCAGCAGGGGGACAGGGAACAATGAGCAGTTCTTC.

The chain employs TRBV12-5 and TRBJ2-1; 7 nucleotides align to TRBD1. The CDR3 spans 12 residues. Looked up from germline, CDR1 is LGHNT and CDR2 is FRNRAP. J gave up 4 bases and V 9 bases, and 3 bases lay outside the gene matches. This CDR3 reads CASSDRYNEQFF. The CDR3 DNA reads TGTGCTAGCTCGGACAGGTACAATGAGCAGTTCTTC. Full variable domain (outside the CDR3, taken from reference TRBV12-5 and TRBJ2-1): DARVTQTPRHKVTEMGQEVTMRCQPILGHNTVFWYRQTMMQGLELLAYFRNRAPLDDSGMPKDRFSAEMPDATLATLKIQPSEPRDSAVYFCASSDRYNEQFFGPGTRLTVL.